This passage covers 10 T cell receptor beta chains from one sample sequenced in a study of OX40 agonist ivuxolimab in advanced cancers. Measured with immunoSEQ multiplex PCR; TCRdb has only the in-frame clones, and not every one. The table includes some 64,000 clones, 87% detected once. Sequencing was performed on CD4+ or CD8+ T cells sorted from blood, taken in a trial of the OX40 agonist ivuxolimab. Receptors were obtained from an adult with an advanced solid tumor such as melanoma, head and neck, liver or kidney cancer.

The rearrangement uses TRBV9 and TRBJ1-5, with D possibly TRBD1 on 5 matching bases. CDR3 length: 15 residues. Trimming left V 4 bases short and J 4 bases short, with 15 bases between. The V gene's germline CDR1 is SGDLS and CDR2 YYNGEE. The CDR3: CASSPKGLSNQPQHF. The CDR3 coding sequence is TGTGCCAGCAGCCCTAAGGGGTTGAGTAATCAGCCCCAGCATTTT.

This chain joins TRBV4-2 and TRBJ2-7; D gene uncertain. V was pared by 4 bases and J by 2 bases, with 18 bases between. The germline gives CDR1 LGHNA, CDR2 YNFKEQ. The CDR3 has 16 residues. The CDR3 DNA reads as TGTGCCAGCAGCCCATTCGGCGTGTCCGCTACCTACGAGCAGTACTTC. Translated, it gives CASSPFGVSATYEQYF.

CDR3 protein: CASSLAAGLAGANTGELFF. The CDR3 region has the DNA TGTGCCAGCAGCTTAGCGGCTGGACTAGCGGGCGCGAACACCGGGGAGCTGTTTTTT. The chain carries TRBV7-8 and TRBJ2-2; 11 bases fit TRBD2. Per the germline V gene, CDR1 is SGHVS and CDR2 is FQNEAQ. With V trimmed by 0 bases and J by 0 bases, 6 bases remained unmatched. This CDR3 is built from 19 residues.

The rearrangement joins TRBV9 to TRBJ1-1; tentative D call: TRBD1 (5 bases). CDR1 and CDR2 from the germline V gene are SGDLS and YYNGEE. Trimming left V 0 bases short and J 2 bases short, with 17 bases between. The CDR3 runs 17 residues. The CDR3 loop is CASSVGVGQGGNTEAFF. DNA for the CDR3: TGTGCCAGCAGCGTAGGGGTGGGGCAGGGTGGCAACACTGAAGCTTTCTTT.

V and J are TRBV23-1 and TRBJ2-1; tentatively, D is TRBD2 (5 bases). TRBV23-1 is an open reading frame, and its role is uncertain. The CDR3 has 14 residues. Between the trimmed V and J ends, which lost 4 bases and 7 bases, there was a span of 14 bases. CDR3 loop: CASSPDQLGNEQFF. In DNA form, the CDR3 reads TGCGCCAGCAGTCCGGACCAACTAGGGAATGAGCAGTTCTTC.

The V gene is TRBV12-5, the J gene TRBJ2-1; D might be TRBD2 (6 bases). The CDR3 is 15 amino acids. From germline, CDR1 is LGHNT and CDR2 FRNRAP. The germline V and J ends were trimmed by 1 base and 3 bases, with 10 bases remaining between them. The CDR3 loop reads CASGLDRLGYNEQFF. CDR3 nucleotide sequence: TGTGCTAGTGGTTTGGACAGACTAGGCTACAATGAGCAGTTCTTC.

This sequence joins TRBV19 and TRBJ2-1; D is unclear. The CDR3 has 11 amino acids. The V gene lost 5 bases and the J gene lost 10 bases, with 9 bases spanning the gap. Germline CDR1 LNHDA, CDR2 SQIVND (reference sequence). The CDR3, as DNA: TGTGCCAGTAGTCCGATCACGGAGCAGTTCTTC. Residues: CASSPITEQFF.

This chain links TRBV10-2 with TRBJ2-7; 9 nucleotides align to TRBD2. CDR3 length: 15 amino acids. Trimming at V came to 0 bases and at J to 3 bases, leaving 3 bases not matched to a gene. Germline loops: CDR1 WSHSY, CDR2 SAAADI. CDR3 residues: CASSESSSGNYEQYF. CDR3 in DNA: TGCGCCAGCAGTGAGTCGTCTAGCGGGAACTACGAGCAGTACTTC.

This chain links TRBV2 with TRBJ1-1, with TRBD1 as a possible D gene (5 bases). Germline CDR1 is SNHLY and CDR2 is FYNNEI. This CDR3 is built from 14 residues. V lost 8 bases to trimming and J lost 4 bases, with 17 bases between them. CDR3 nucleotides: TGTGCCAGCTCGAATCAAGGGGTCGGCACTGAAGCTTTCTTT. Protein: CASSNQGVGTEAFF.

The V call is TRBV9, the J call TRBJ2-1, with 11 bases fitting TRBD2. Germline V lookup: CDR1 SGDLS, CDR2 YYNGEE. The length of the CDR3 is 16 residues. J gave up 5 bases and V 0 bases, and 4 bases lay outside the gene matches. The CDR3 nucleotides are TGTGCCAGCAGCGTAGCCCCTAGCGGGGGGAACAATGAGCAGTTCTTC. Protein: CASSVAPSGGNNEQFF.